This note documents a single TCR beta chain sequence. TCRdb's table, derived via immunoSEQ multiplex PCR, lists solely in-frame clones and lacks some. This sample carries 330,000 or so clones, about nine tenths of them seen once, and the ten largest clones take roughly 4%. This CDR3 spans 16 amino acids. CDR1 is SGHTA and CDR2 is FQGTGA in the germline V gene. The germline V and J ends were trimmed by 1 base and 5 bases, with 15 bases remaining between them. These data belong to a study of blood T cell repertoires in COVID-19. Across the study: Both acute and convalescent COVID-19 samples were obtained from the United States, Italy and Spain.

Seattle researchers signed up patients amid active infection and tracked them longitudinally. Specimen: peripheral blood. The clonotype comes from a woman aged 60-75 years with COVID-19, enrolled during active disease. This sequence joins TRBV7-3 and TRBJ1-5, with a possible D match to TRBD1 (6 bases). As DNA, the CDR3 is TGTGCCAGCAGCTTAAGTAATGGCAGGGGAGATCAGCCCCAGCATTTT. Translation: CASSLSNGRGDQPQHF.